Listed below are T cell receptor beta chains from one sample, sequenced in a study. Data came from immunoSEQ multiplex PCR; TCRdb stores just in-frame clones and leaves some out. Of 60,000 to 85,000 clones in the sample, just over 90% are singletons; the top ten hold roughly 4.5%. Sequencing input: PBMCs. Source of these receptors: a middle-aged man with rheumatoid arthritis. Each CDR3 is given with its conserved first and last residue. Fields, in order: clone size, D gene, V gene, J gene, CDR3 DNA, CDR3 protein. The D gene is left open where the match is weak. Clone size is given for some rows only: seen once, a few or many times, or a class if the clone is expanded.

clone size: .; D gene: .; V gene: TRBV19; J gene: TRBJ1-5; CDR3 DNA: TGTGCCAGTAGTATAGGGGGGAGGCGGACTAATCAGCCCCAGCATTTT; CDR3 protein: CASSIGGRRTNQPQHF
clone size: .; D gene: .; V gene: TRBV6-6; J gene: TRBJ1-5; CDR3 DNA: TGTGCCAGCAGTTGGACTGGGGCGGACAATCAGCCCCAGCATTTT; CDR3 protein: CASSWTGADNQPQHF
clone size: once; D gene: .; V gene: TRBV7-3; J gene: TRBJ2-2; CDR3 DNA: TGTGCCAGCAGCTTATCGTCTACCGGGGAGCTGTTTTTT; CDR3 protein: CASSLSSTGELFF
clone size: .; D gene: .; V gene: TRBV7-6; J gene: TRBJ1-3; CDR3 DNA: TGTGCCAGCAGCCCAGGGGCAGGGTATGGAAACACCATATATTTT; CDR3 protein: CASSPGAGYGNTIYF
clone size: .; D gene: .; V gene: TRBV5-6; J gene: TRBJ2-5; CDR3 DNA: TGTGCCAGCAGTCTAGGGGTACGGGCCCAGTACTTC; CDR3 protein: CASSLGVRAQYF
clone size: .; D gene: TRBD1; V gene: TRBV6-5; J gene: TRBJ1-5; CDR3 DNA: TGTGCCAGCAGGACAGGGTCCGTGGGCAATCAGCCCCAGCATTTT; CDR3 protein: CASRTGSVGNQPQHF
clone size: .; D gene: TRBD1; V gene: TRBV3-1/TRBV3-2; J gene: TRBJ1-3; CDR3 DNA: TGTGCCAGCAGCCGCCAGGGACAGGGCTACTCCTCTGGAAACACCATATATTTT; CDR3 protein: CASSRQGQGYSSGNTIYF
clone size: once; D gene: TRBD1; V gene: TRBV24-1; J gene: TRBJ2-1; CDR3 DNA: TGTGCCACCAGTGATTCCACAGGGGGCTTTGCCAATGAGCAGTTCTTC; CDR3 protein: CATSDSTGGFANEQFF
clone size: .; D gene: .; V gene: TRBV6-2/TRBV6-3; J gene: TRBJ1-6; CDR3 DNA: TGTGCCAGCAGTTACTCGATCGATTTCGGGGGAAATTCACCCCTCCACTTT; CDR3 protein: CASSYSIDFGGNSPLHF
clone size: .; D gene: .; V gene: TRBV7-9; J gene: TRBJ2-7; CDR3 DNA: TGTGCCAGCAGCTTAGAGTATAGGATCGACGCGTCCAGCTCCTACGAGCAGTACTTC; CDR3 protein: CASSLEYRIDASSSYEQYF
clone size: once; D gene: TRBD1; V gene: TRBV11-2; J gene: TRBJ1-1; CDR3 DNA: TGTGCCAGCAGCCCCCGACAGGGAAACACTGAAGCTTTCTTT; CDR3 protein: CASSPRQGNTEAFF
clone size: .; D gene: .; V gene: TRBV18; J gene: TRBJ2-6; CDR3 DNA: TGTGCCAGCTCACCACCAACGAAAGGCCCCAAAGTCCTGACTTTC; CDR3 protein: CASSPPTKGPKVLTF
clone size: .; D gene: .; V gene: TRBV19; J gene: TRBJ2-7; CDR3 DNA: TGTGCCACCTTTATCGGCGGTGAGCAGTACTTC; CDR3 protein: CATFIGGEQYF
clone size: .; D gene: .; V gene: TRBV19; J gene: TRBJ2-3; CDR3 DNA: TGTGCCAGTAGTATCTTGGCCACAGATACGCAGTATTTT; CDR3 protein: CASSILATDTQYF
clone size: .; D gene: .; V gene: TRBV6-4; J gene: TRBJ1-5; CDR3 DNA: TGTGCCAGCAGTGACTCGGCAGACAATCAGCCCCAGCATTTT; CDR3 protein: CASSDSADNQPQHF
clone size: .; D gene: .; V gene: TRBV4-2; J gene: TRBJ2-7; CDR3 DNA: TGTGCCAGCAGCCAAGCGCACAGGGCGAGCTCCTACGAGCAGTACTTC; CDR3 protein: CASSQAHRASSYEQYF
clone size: .; D gene: .; V gene: TRBV10-3; J gene: TRBJ1-5; CDR3 DNA: TGTGCCATCAGTGAGTCTTCAGGGAATCAGCCCCAGCATTTT; CDR3 protein: CAISESSGNQPQHF
clone size: .; D gene: TRBD1; V gene: TRBV12-5; J gene: TRBJ2-2; CDR3 DNA: TGTGCTAGTGGTTCCAGGGGGCCCGGGGAGCTGTTTTTT; CDR3 protein: CASGSRGPGELFF
clone size: .; D gene: TRBD2; V gene: TRBV5-1; J gene: TRBJ2-6; CDR3 DNA: TGCGCCAGCAGCTTGGTAGGGCTAGCGGGAGCTGGGGCCAACGTCCTGACTTTC; CDR3 protein: CASSLVGLAGAGANVLTF
clone size: .; D gene: .; V gene: TRBV18; J gene: TRBJ2-5; CDR3 DNA: TGTGCCAGCGCCTCCGGGAGCCAAGAGACCCAGTACTTC; CDR3 protein: CASASGSQETQYF
clone size: .; D gene: .; V gene: TRBV19; J gene: TRBJ2-4; CDR3 DNA: TGTGCCAGTAGTATAGGGCCGAACAAAAACATTCAGTACTTC; CDR3 protein: CASSIGPNKNIQYF
clone size: .; D gene: .; V gene: TRBV5-1; J gene: TRBJ1-4; CDR3 DNA: TGCGCCAGCAGCCCGGCGGGGGCGCATGTTGAAAAACTGTTTTTT; CDR3 protein: CASSPAGAHVEKLFF
clone size: once; D gene: TRBD1; V gene: TRBV6-4; J gene: TRBJ1-2; CDR3 DNA: TGTGCCAGCAGTGGACAGGGGCTTGGTGGCTACACCTTC; CDR3 protein: CASSGQGLGGYTF
clone size: .; D gene: .; V gene: TRBV29-1; J gene: TRBJ2-1; CDR3 DNA: TGCAGCGTTCCAAGGTCCGGTAACAATGAGCAGTTCTTC; CDR3 protein: CSVPRSGNNEQFF
clone size: .; D gene: .; V gene: TRBV30; J gene: TRBJ2-1; CDR3 DNA: TGTGCCTGGAGTGTACGGTCAGGATGGAATGAGCAGTTCTTC; CDR3 protein: CAWSVRSGWNEQFF
clone size: .; D gene: TRBD2; V gene: TRBV7-8; J gene: TRBJ2-7; CDR3 DNA: TGTGCCAGCAGCTCCTCTACTAGCGGGATAGTTGCCTACGAGCAGTACTTC; CDR3 protein: CASSSSTSGIVAYEQYF
clone size: .; D gene: .; V gene: TRBV18; J gene: TRBJ1-4; CDR3 DNA: TGTGCCAGCTCCCCCCTTTCGGGGGTGTCTAATGAAAAACTGTTTTTT; CDR3 protein: CASSPLSGVSNEKLFF
clone size: .; D gene: TRBD1; V gene: TRBV6-6; J gene: TRBJ2-7; CDR3 DNA: TGTGCCAGCAGTTACCGACAGGGCACATACGAGCAGTACTTC; CDR3 protein: CASSYRQGTYEQYF
clone size: .; D gene: .; V gene: TRBV5-1; J gene: TRBJ2-7; CDR3 DNA: TGCGCCAGCAGCTTGCGCGACGTTGGTTCCTACGAGCAGTACTTC; CDR3 protein: CASSLRDVGSYEQYF
clone size: .; D gene: .; V gene: TRBV24-1; J gene: TRBJ2-6; CDR3 DNA: TGTGCCACCAGAGGCTCTGGGGCCAACGTCCTGACTTTC; CDR3 protein: CATRGSGANVLTF
clone size: .; D gene: TRBD2; V gene: TRBV6-5; J gene: TRBJ2-3; CDR3 DNA: TGTGCCAGCAGTTCCACTAAACTAGCGGGAGTAGATACGCAGTATTTT; CDR3 protein: CASSSTKLAGVDTQYF
clone size: .; D gene: TRBD1; V gene: TRBV7-9; J gene: TRBJ1-1; CDR3 DNA: TGTGCCAGCAGTTTCTACCAGGGGGCCGGAACTGAAGCTTTCTTT; CDR3 protein: CASSFYQGAGTEAFF
clone size: .; D gene: TRBD1; V gene: TRBV2; J gene: TRBJ1-2; CDR3 DNA: TGTGCCAGCCGGCCGACAGGGGGGACCTATGGCTACACCTTC; CDR3 protein: CASRPTGGTYGYTF
clone size: .; D gene: .; V gene: TRBV10-3; J gene: TRBJ1-5; CDR3 DNA: TGTGCCATCAGTGAGTCGATCGGTCGGTCCAGGGGAGATCAGCCCCAGCATTTT; CDR3 protein: CAISESIGRSRGDQPQHF
clone size: .; D gene: TRBD1; V gene: TRBV10-2; J gene: TRBJ1-1; CDR3 DNA: TGCGCCAGCAGTGAGTCGTACGCCCAGGGGGGCAGAAAAGCTTTCTTT; CDR3 protein: CASSESYAQGGRKAFF
clone size: .; D gene: .; V gene: TRBV18; J gene: TRBJ2-7; CDR3 DNA: TGTGCCAGCTCACCACCTCGGCGGCTAGCTACTTACGAGCAGTACTTC; CDR3 protein: CASSPPRRLATYEQYF
clone size: .; D gene: TRBD1; V gene: TRBV3-1/TRBV3-2; J gene: TRBJ2-7; CDR3 DNA: TGTGCCAGCAGCCCCGGGACAGAAAACGAGCAGTACTTC; CDR3 protein: CASSPGTENEQYF
clone size: .; D gene: TRBD1; V gene: TRBV6-5; J gene: TRBJ1-5; CDR3 DNA: TGTGCCAGCAGGGGACAGAGAATTAGCAATCAGCCCCAGCATTTT; CDR3 protein: CASRGQRISNQPQHF
clone size: once; D gene: .; V gene: TRBV19; J gene: TRBJ2-7; CDR3 DNA: TGTGCCAGTAGTATTAAAGGACCCGAGCAGTACTTC; CDR3 protein: CASSIKGPEQYF